This T cell receptor beta chain was captured by sequencing in a study of blood T cell repertoires in COVID-19. In the study overall: Samples came from the United States, Italy and Spain, spanning acute and convalescent COVID-19. PBMCs, B-cell-depleted T cells, or T cells were the source of the cDNA or gDNA that made up the material.

Repertoires were generated with immunoSEQ multiplex PCR, while TCRdb's copy carries only in-frame clones and drops some. The table includes approximately 270,000 clones, 70% to 90% detected once. Trimming left V 5 bases short and J 11 bases short, with 21 bases between. Germline V gives CDR1 SGHTA, CDR2 FQGTGA. The CDR3 runs 14 residues. Donors were grouped by their self-reported clinical history. Resolution of symptoms, clearance, or two negative PCRs was present in recovered Cohort 3 donors. Material: PBMCs or T cells enriched from blood (not recorded which). The clonotype was recovered from a woman under 40 who had recovered from COVID-19. The chain links TRBV7-3 to TRBJ1-1; D is undetermined. DNA for the CDR3: TGTGCCAGCAGCCCGACCAGTGCAGGCTTTGGGGCTTTCTTT. Protein product: CASSPTSAGFGAFF.